Below are 21 T cell receptor beta chains sequenced from a single sample in a study of blood T cells in healthy people across ages. Together with a sample-barcoded 5' primer, a J-beta primer mix was included in a second PCR lasting roughly 6 to 12 cycles. From the 5' RACE reads, TCRdb called clonotypes with MiXCR, one entry per CDR3 protein. The table has roughly 560,000 distinct CDR3 sequences, 24% seen once. This same sample was also part of a study on T cells of mothers and their children.

The specimen sequenced was blood. Receptors originate from a boy between 10 and 17 years old in good health.

This clonotype turned up a few times. The rearrangement joins TRBV29-1 to TRBJ2-4, with D possibly called TRBD1 or TRBD2 (5 bases each). Germline V gene sequence: CDR1 SQVTM, CDR2 ANQGSEA. This CDR3 region has 15 residues. Trimming took 7 bases from V and 0 from J, leaving 16 bases between them. The CDR3 region is CSAGDVDLAKNIQYF. Written as DNA, the CDR3 is TGCAGCGCTGGGGACGTAGACTTAGCCAAAAACATTCAGTACTTC.

This clonotype was counted a few times. In DNA form, the CDR3 reads TGTGCCAGCAGCTTAGACCGGCTACAGGAGAAAGAGCAGTTCTTC. As protein: CASSLDRLQEKEQFF. The chain employs TRBV7-9 and TRBJ2-1, with a tentative D call TRBD1 (5 bases). CDR3 length: 15 residues. Germline V CDR1 and CDR2: SEHNR, FQNEAQ (reference sequence). Trimming pared 1 base from V and 10 bases from J, leaving 17 bases between.

This clonotype was picked up a small number of times. The rearrangement uses TRBV5-1 and TRBJ2-3; D unclear. V dropped 2 bases and J dropped 1 base, with 11 bases sitting between them. This CDR3 has 15 amino acids. Per germline, CDR1 SGHRS and CDR2 YFSETQ. The CDR3 sequence: CASSFGSMGTDTQYF. CDR3 DNA sequence: TGCGCCAGCAGCTTTGGGTCCATGGGCACAGATACGCAGTATTTT.

This sequence joins TRBV2 and TRBJ2-7; no firm D call. Trimming pared 4 bases from V and 3 bases from J, leaving 25 bases between. CDR3 length: 18 amino acids. Germline V CDR1 and CDR2: SNHLY, FYNNEI. As DNA, the CDR3 is TGTGCCAGCAGTGCTCCTGCCCCGCTGGCCTCTCTCAACTACGAGCAGTACTTC. Translated: CASSAPAPLASLNYEQYF.

This clonotype was seen a handful of times. The genes are TRBV5-6 and TRBJ2-1; TRBD1 agrees at 9 bases. With V trimmed by 9 bases and J by 6 bases, 13 bases remained unmatched. The CDR3 loop spans 15 amino acids. The germline CDR1 and CDR2 sequences are SGHDT and YYEEEE. As DNA, the CDR3 is TGTGCCACCGTCGGGACAGGGATTGGTAGCAATGAGCAGTTCTTC. This translates into CATVGTGIGSNEQFF.

This clonotype was seen once. This chain uses TRBV7-2 with TRBJ2-6, with 12 bases that match TRBD2. Germline trimming cut 5 bases from V and 1 base from J; bases unmatched to any gene: 9. Per germline, CDR1 SGHTA and CDR2 FQGNSA. The CDR3 is 19 amino acids. The CDR3 DNA is TGTGCCAGCAGCCGAAGGAGACTAGCGGGGGAATCTGGGGCCAACGTCCTGACTTTC. This gives the protein CASSRRRLAGESGANVLTF. Full variable domain (missing parts from reference TRBV7-2 and TRBJ2-6): GAGVSQSPSNKVTEKGKDVELRCDPISGHTALYWYRQSLGQGLEFLIYFQGNSAPDKSGLPSDRFSAERTGGSVSTLTIQRTQQEDSAVYLCASSRRRLAGESGANVLTFGAGSRLTVL.

This clonotype was detected a few times. The rearrangement links TRBV27 to TRBJ1-2; TRBD1 aligns across 7 bases. After removal of 4 bases from V and 3 bases from J, the junction contained 8 bases not matched to a gene. This CDR3 spans 15 amino acids. Germline V CDR1 and CDR2: MNHEY, SMNVEV (reference sequence). The CDR3 coding sequence is TGTGCCAGCAGTTCCGCCCGACAGGGTGACTATGGCTACACCTTC. Protein: CASSSARQGDYGYTF.

This clonotype turned up a few times. The chain links TRBV29-1 to TRBJ2-3; TRBD1 matches 9 bases. Germline V lookup: CDR1 SQVTM, CDR2 ANQGSEA. The length of the CDR3 is 15 residues. Trimming removed 4 bases from V and 4 bases from J; junction bases left unmatched: 9. CDR3 coding DNA: TGCAGCGTTGCTTACCGGGACAGGGTGTCAGATACGCAGTATTTT. Translating it yields CSVAYRDRVSDTQYF.

This clonotype has at least ten counts. The genes are TRBV12-3 or TRBV12-4 and TRBJ2-1; D gene ambiguous. The CDR3 is 13 residues long. Trimming took 1 base from V and 8 from J, leaving 9 bases between them. CDR3 in amino acids: CASSLERRHEQFF. CDR3 nucleotides: TGTGCCAGCAGTTTAGAGAGGCGTCATGAGCAGTTCTTC.

This clonotype was observed a handful of times. The chain couples TRBV4-2 to TRBJ2-2, with 7 bases lining up with TRBD2. CDR3 length equals 17 residues. Germline V CDR1 and CDR2: LGHNA, YNFKEQ. Trimming removed 4 bases from V and 5 bases from J; junction bases left unmatched: 13. The CDR3 DNA follows: TGTGCCAGCAGCCGCCACCAAGGACTAGAAGGGACCGGGGAGCTGTTTTTT. Its protein product is CASSRHQGLEGTGELFF.

This clonotype has a handful of counts. This chain links TRBV5-4 with TRBJ1-2; D not certain. The V end lost 0 bases, the J end lost 9 bases, and 24 bases lay between the germline ends. CDR1 is SGHNT, CDR2 YYREEE, per germline (reference sequence). There are 17 residues in the CDR3. CDR3: CASSLELGRLKTDRYTF. The CDR3 nucleotides read TGTGCCAGCAGCTTGGAACTAGGGCGCTTAAAGACGGATCGCTACACCTTC.

The V gene is TRBV9, the J gene TRBJ2-1, with TRBD2 matching 9 bases. The CDR3 length is 15 residues. Looked up from germline, CDR1 is SGDLS and CDR2 is YYNGEE. J lost 7 bases, V lost 3 bases, and 8 bases had no gene match. The CDR3 bases are TGTGCCAGCAGCGGCGGGACTAGCCTAGGGAATGAGCAGTTCTTC. This translates into CASSGGTSLGNEQFF.

This clonotype appeared a few times. V gene TRBV20-1 combines with J gene TRBJ2-3; TRBD1 matches 11 bases. CDR1 and CDR2 (germline): DFQATT, SNEGSKA (reference sequence). V gave up 3 bases and J gave up 4 bases; unmatched junction bases: 6. This CDR3 comprises 15 residues. The CDR3 DNA sequence: TGCAGTGCTAGTCCCCCGGGACAGGGGGCAGATACGCAGTATTTT. It translates to CSASPPGQGADTQYF.

The chain recombines TRBV4-2 with TRBJ1-1; D remains unclear. V was clipped by 4 bases and J by 6 bases, with 15 bases between them. Germline V lookup: CDR1 LGHNA, CDR2 YNFKEQ. The CDR3 extends over 14 amino acids. CDR3 region: CASSPNLVGSEAFF. For the CDR3, the DNA is TGTGCCAGCAGCCCGAACTTAGTGGGGTCTGAAGCTTTCTTT.

This chain uses TRBV20-1 with TRBJ2-3, with 14 positions matching TRBD2. V dropped 0 bases and J dropped 4; count of bases not matched to a gene: 3. This CDR3 is 16 amino acids long. CDR1 is DFQATT and CDR2 is SNEGSKA in the germline V gene (reference sequence). For the CDR3, the DNA is TGCAGTGCTAGAGAAGGGACTAGCGGGGGTGCAGATACGCAGTATTTT. Translation: CSAREGTSGGADTQYF.

This rearrangement joins TRBV19 to TRBJ2-3; 13 bases are a match to TRBD2. CDR1 is LNHDA, CDR2 SQIVND, per germline (reference sequence). The V segment lost 4 bases and the J segment 2 bases; nucleotides outside the gene matches: 12. The CDR3 length is 19 residues. The CDR3 DNA reads TGTGCCAGTAGTACAGTGTCGACTAGCGGGGGGCATTACACAGATACGCAGTATTTT. It specifies CASSTVSTSGGHYTDTQYF.

In its sample, this clonotype was seen a few times. V gene TRBV19 combines with J gene TRBJ1-1; the D is unclear. V dropped 6 bases and J dropped 6 bases, with 5 bases sitting between them. The germline V gene has CDR1 LNHDA and CDR2 SQIVND (reference sequence). The CDR3 loop spans 10 amino acids. The CDR3 loop reads CASSGAEAFF. The CDR3 region has the DNA TGTGCCAGTAGCGGGGCTGAAGCTTTCTTT.

The chain is built from TRBV28 and TRBJ2-5; D is possibly TRBD1 (5 bases). The DNA end favors TRBJ2-7, so the J call may be wrong. CDR1 MDHEN and CDR2 SYDVKM come from the germline V gene. The CDR3 spans 15 residues. The CDR3 DNA follows: TGTGCCACCGCTCCAGGGCTCACCTTTTCGTACGAGCAGTACTTC. Its protein product is CATAPGLTFSYEQYF.

The V call is TRBV5-8, the J call TRBJ1-1, with 9 bases fitting TRBD1. The germline V gene has CDR1 SGHTS and CDR2 YDEGEE. V dropped 2 bases and J dropped 4; count of bases not matched to a gene: 6. This CDR3 contains 15 residues. CDR3 protein: CASSFRTGEGTEAFF. Here the CDR3 DNA reads TGTGCCAGCAGCTTTCGGACAGGGGAGGGCACTGAAGCTTTCTTT.

This clonotype was recorded a few times. The CDR3 does not close with the conserved phenylalanine or tryptophan, likely indicating a read error. This chain links TRBV19 with TRBJ1-1; D gene ambiguous. There are 14 residues in the CDR3. Trimming took 7 bases from V and 4 from J, leaving 16 bases between them. Germline V gene sequence: CDR1 LNHDA, CDR2 SQIVND (reference sequence). The CDR3 DNA reads TGTGCCAGTAATATTCCCGGGGAAATCACTGAAGCTTTCCTT. Amino acids: CASNIPGEITEAFL.

The V and J genes are TRBV28 and TRBJ2-7; 14 nucleotides agree with TRBD2. This CDR3 is 17 amino acids long. V lost 5 bases to trimming and J lost 5 bases; unmatched junction nucleotides: 11. Germline values: CDR1 MDHEN, CDR2 SYDVKM. The CDR3 here is CASSKAARTSGGNEQYF. DNA for the CDR3: TGTGCCAGCAGTAAAGCGGCAAGGACTAGCGGGGGGAACGAGCAGTACTTC.